The clone carrying this T cell receptor (beta chain) appeared many times. The antigen remains unidentified. MiXCR, applied by TCRdb to the 5' RACE reads, yields one record per CDR3 protein. The sample includes 50,000 or so distinct CDR3 sequences, 7.4% of them seen just once. This specimen belongs to a study of T cells after yellow fever vaccination. The CDR3 spans 13 residues. CDR1 is SQVTM and CDR2 is ANQGSEA in the germline V gene. The J segment lost 5 bases and the V segment lost 4 bases, leaving 6 bases of the junction unmatched. General study findings and limits: Compared with primary, the secondary response was weaker and peaked at day 5, not 15. Subsequent booster samples again held most clones from primary vaccination (96% CD4, roughly 91% CD8).

The chain employs TRBV29-1 and TRBJ2-7; 9 nucleotides line up with TRBD1. The material was CD8+ T cells sorted from PBMCs, obtained around 15 days after the first yellow fever vaccination. The receptor was derived from a man aged 18 to 35 who received the YFV17D yellow fever vaccine. CDR3 in DNA: TGCAGCGTTGTGGGGGACAGGGCACACGAGCAGTACTTC. It is translated as CSVVGDRAHEQYF.